This TCR beta chain is from a study of blood T cells in healthy people across ages (dated by TCRdb to 2015 to 2017). The study in broad terms: In model experiments, roughly one uniquely barcoded TCR beta cDNA molecule per two T cells was captured by template switching. The donors were split into four age groups: young (average about 16 years), middle-aged (39), aged (over 55) and long-lived (approximately 80). To track age-related changes in TCR beta repertoire diversity, the study relied on deep sequencing normalized with unique cDNA molecular identifiers. Using the same blood draw, the study looked at two additional independent replicas of 1 million unique cDNA reads for two donors, one aged 18 to 30 and the other aged 80 or older.

This clonotype was seen repeatedly, ten times or more. The antigen it binds to is not known. Per-base quality was not reported, and no clone a single base away is much larger than it. The donors were roughly 39 Caucasian individuals from Russia, aged 6 to 90 years, who were systemically healthy. Around 9.8 milliliters of peripheral blood were collected from each donor into EDTA-treated Vacutainer tubes. Ficoll-Paque density-gradient centrifugation was used to isolate PBMCs, with at least 6 million per sample. Total RNA, at least 5.5 micrograms per sample, was extracted from PBMCs with Trizol reagent. For every donor, an aliquot of PBMCs went through flow cytometry to measure the percentages of naive CD45RAhigh/CD27high T cells. The library was generated by 5' RACE. Sequencing instrument: Illumina HiSeq 2500. A second about 7 to 12 cycle PCR used a sample-barcoded 5' primer and a J-beta primer mix. A template-switch 5' adaptor carrying 12 random nucleotides introduced a unique molecular identifier onto each TCR beta cDNA molecule. Each sample yielded at least 2.5 million CDR3-containing paired-end reads. First-strand cDNA was synthesized from all RNA with the Mint cDNA synthesis kit, primed by a TRBC-specific oligonucleotide. Following uracil-DNA glycosylase treatment, all cDNA underwent a first 18-cycle PCR with the universal primers M1SS and BC2_uni_R. The authors' analysis ran thus. Each sample was normalized by randomly selecting 1 million high-quality reads, each carrying a distinct molecular identifier. Instead of being binned into consensus sequences, reads that shared molecular identifiers were thrown out. MiTCR, run with a Q25 quality threshold and the strictest error-elimination algorithm, handled CDR3 identification, clonotype clustering and error correction. A nonparametric unseen species model with Euler transformation was used to estimate lower-bound total TCR beta diversity. Using fastp at Q25 and MiXCR, TCRdb reprocessed the public reads and kept productive beta chains. Every distinct CDR3 protein forms one entry, paired with its most common genes and DNA. For this entry, the V and J calls and clone size follow TCRdb and not the study's own pipeline. Counted in this sample were fewer than 600,000 distinct CDR3 sequences; about 27% of them appeared once. Of the sample, approximately 3.5% is held by the ten largest clones.

General conclusions and limits of the study: Because profiling used bulk unsorted PBMCs, naive and antigen-experienced compartments could not be compared conclusively. Observed TCR beta diversity per million T cells fell roughly linearly with age, and a significant reduction was already apparent by age approximately 41. Total diversity estimates from one million sequenced T cells were considered lower bounds and underestimates. The CMV infection status of donors was not known, potentially confounding age-related changes in expanded clonotypes. Compared with the aged group, the long-lived group had more naive CD4+ T cells, fewer expanded clones and increased TCR diversity, a pattern suggesting age selection. Observed TCR beta diversity correlated strongly with the percentage of naive T cells measured by flow cytometry.

This sample also appeared in a second study, on T cells of mothers and their children. As described in the second report: Nine systemically healthy Caucasian individuals served as donors, namely three mothers together with their six children. cDNA synthesis consumed the entire amount of extracted RNA, loaded at roughly 1.5 ug RNA in each 15 ul reaction. Sample barcodes and 2-4 random nucleotides were added via the M1S primer in the second PCR. Over 8 million TCR beta CDR3 reads were obtained for each mother, and 3 million to 3.5 million reads were obtained for each child. In both related and unrelated pairs, thymic selection shapes the output of TCR recombination in a similar way, with inherited differences having only a minor effect. Normalized repertoire overlap was always found to be slightly, but never significantly, higher in related mother-child pairs than in unrelated mother-child pairs. With a sensitivity of approximately 100 clones per million clonotypes, no persistent microchimeric T cell clones were detected. In the study, deep NGS was used to compare the TCR beta repertoires of mothers and children, and features distinguishing related mother-child pairs from unrelated individuals were sought. Mothers averaged roughly 40 +/- 4 years of age and children averaged around 10 +/- 4 years. Libraries were sequenced on Illumina HiSeq 2000 with 100+100 nt paired-end reads after adapter ligation with NEBNext reagents. To avoid cross-contamination, the mother libraries and the child libraries were prepared a month apart and sequenced in separate runs. For each donor, between roughly 500,000 and 2,300,000 distinct TCR beta clonotypes were identified. Naive TCR beta clonotypes were estimated from low-frequency clonotypes matched to each donor's FACS-determined naive share, without sorting.

The sequence derives from a boy aged 2 to 10 in good health. The sample taken for sequencing was blood.

The CDR3 protein is CSFTGETGNEQFF. The DNA sequence follows: TGCAGTTTCACGGGGGAAACTGGTAATGAGCAGTTCTTC. This chain is built from TRBV20-1 and TRBJ2-1, with TRBD2 tentatively as D gene (6 bases match). Inclusive of the bounding cysteine and phenylalanine, the CDR3 is 13 residues long. Only the CDR3 DNA is retained, 39 bases long and in frame from the first base. At the junction V is shortened by 8 bases and J by 7 bases, with 18 bases in between. Taken from the germline V gene (reference sequence), the CDR1 and CDR2 loops are DFQATT and SNEGSKA.